These 25 T cell receptor beta chains were all obtained from the same sample, sequenced in a study of blood T cell repertoires in COVID-19. Profiled with immunoSEQ multiplex PCR; TCRdb holds only in-frame clones, not every one. The sample holds about 59,000 clones, around 87% seen once. The sample consisted of peripheral blood. These receptors all stem from a man in his fifties or sixties with active or convalescent COVID-19.

This clone was seen only a few times. The V and J genes are TRBV28 and TRBJ2-7; TRBD1 aligns across 11 bases. The V segment lost 3 bases and the J segment 7 bases; nucleotides outside the gene matches: 11. The CDR3 runs to 16 residues. CDR1 MDHEN and CDR2 SYDVKM come from the germline V gene. The CDR3 is CASSFGPGQGAGEQYF. DNA of the CDR3: TGTGCCAGCAGTTTTGGTCCCGGACAGGGGGCAGGGGAGCAGTACTTC. The full variable domain, rest sourced from reference TRBV28 and TRBJ2-7, is DVKVTQSSRYLVKRTGEKVFLECVQDMDHENMFWYRQDPGLGLRLIYFSYDVKMKEKGDIPEGYSVSREKKERFSLILESASTNQTSMYLCASSFGPGQGAGEQYFGPGTRLTVT.

The table lists this clone with a count of one. V gene TRBV15 combines with J gene TRBJ1-5; 7 nucleotides match TRBD1. The V gene's germline CDR1 is LNHNV and CDR2 YYDKDF (reference sequence). The CDR3 extends over 15 amino acids. V lost 5 bases and J lost 0; bases outside the gene matches: 4. CDR3 loop: CATSGRDSSNQPQHF. The CDR3 DNA sequence: TGTGCCACCAGCGGACGGGACAGTAGCAATCAGCCCCAGCATTTT. The full variable domain, rest sourced from reference TRBV15 and TRBJ1-5, is DAMVIQNPRYQVTQFGKPVTLSCSQTLNHNVMYWYQQKSSQAPKLLFHYYDKDFNNEADTPDNFQSRRPNTSFCFLDIRSPGLGDTAMYLCATSGRDSSNQPQHFGDGTRLSIL.

This clone has just one count. V is TRBV2 and J is TRBJ1-6, with D uncertain. This CDR3 is built from 12 residues. Germline loops: CDR1 SNHLY, CDR2 FYNNEI. The V end lost 7 bases, the J end lost 11 bases, and 12 bases lay between the germline ends. DNA of the CDR3: TGTGCCAGCAAAAAGGAGGTTCCACCCCTCCACTTT. Residues: CASKKEVPPLHF. The variable domain in full, with the rest retrieved from reference TRBV2 and TRBJ1-6, is EPEVTQTPSHQVTQMGQEVILRCVPISNHLYFYWYRQILGQKVEFLVSFYNNEISEKSEIFDDQFSVERPDGSNFTLKIRSTKLEDSAMYFCASKKEVPPLHFGNGTRLTVT.

V and J are TRBV27 and TRBJ1-6; 8 bases agree with TRBD1. The junction had 12 bases not matched to a gene; V was cut back by 2 bases and J by 6 bases. Germline loops: CDR1 MNHEY, CDR2 SMNVEV (reference sequence). The CDR3 is made up of 18 amino acids. The CDR3: CASSLKFWTGTSNSPLHF. CDR3 DNA sequence: TGTGCCAGCAGTTTAAAATTTTGGACAGGGACCTCTAATTCACCCCTCCACTTT.

The chain uses TRBV6-5 and TRBJ1-1; perhaps TRBD1 as D (6 bases). This CDR3 has 14 residues. Trimming pared 6 bases from V and 1 base from J, leaving 12 bases between. Germline loops: CDR1 MNHEY, CDR2 SVGAGI. The CDR3 coding sequence is TGTGCCAGCAGCCAGGGGAGTTGGAACACTGAAGCTTTCTTT. Residues: CASSQGSWNTEAFF.

The V call is TRBV3-1 (or the pseudogene TRBV3-2), the J call TRBJ2-7; 7 nucleotides align to TRBD1. This CDR3 contains 15 residues. Germline loops: CDR1 LGHDT, CDR2 YNNKEL (reference sequence). V was pared by 1 base and J by 2 bases, with 5 bases of the junction left unmatched. The CDR3: CASSQVGQPPYEQYF. Written as DNA, the CDR3 is TGTGCCAGCAGCCAAGTGGGACAGCCACCCTACGAGCAGTACTTC.

This clone has just one count. The rearrangement links TRBV6-5 to TRBJ2-7, with 7 bases fitting TRBD1. The length of the CDR3 is 16 residues. Germline CDR1 reads MNHEY; CDR2 reads SVGAGI. The ends lost 4 bases at V and 5 bases at J; junction bases unmatched: 14. CDR3 DNA sequence: TGTGCCAGCAGTTCCCTAGTCGCCGGACAGGTCCACGAGCAGTACTTC. It codes for CASSSLVAGQVHEQYF.

The V call is TRBV24-1, the J call TRBJ2-3; D is possibly TRBD1 (5 bases). Per germline, CDR1 KGHDR and CDR2 SFDVKD. Trimming shortened V by 3 bases and J by 2 bases, and 11 bases separated the two germline ends. The CDR3 extends over 15 amino acids. The CDR3 nucleotides are TGTGCCACCAGTGATCCCAAGACAGACACAGATACGCAGTATTTT. It yields the protein CATSDPKTDTDTQYF.

Comment on this clone: In the same sample, other DNA sequences code for this CDR3. The chain joins TRBV6-4 to TRBJ2-2; 7 bases line up with TRBD2. The CDR3 runs 14 residues. Germline V gene data show CDR1 as MRHNA and CDR2 as SNTAGT. V shed 3 bases and J 5 bases; nucleotides not matched to a gene: 3. DNA for the CDR3: TGTGCCAGCAGTGAAGGCGGGAGTACCGGGGAGCTGTTTTTT. It codes for CASSEGGSTGELFF.

The chain uses TRBV2 and TRBJ2-3, with TRBD2 identical over 7 bases. Trimming at V came to 6 bases and at J to 4 bases, leaving 10 bases not matched to a gene. Germline V gives CDR1 SNHLY, CDR2 FYNNEI. This CDR3 has 15 residues. CDR3 loop: CASSPNGRIADTQYF. CDR3 bases: TGTGCCAGCAGCCCAAACGGGAGGATCGCAGATACGCAGTATTTT. Based on the CDR3 plus reference TRBV2 and TRBJ2-3, the full variable domain is EPEVTQTPSHQVTQMGQEVILRCVPISNHLYFYWYRQILGQKVEFLVSFYNNEISEKSEIFDDQFSVERPDGSNFTLKIRSTKLEDSAMYFCASSPNGRIADTQYFGPGTRLTVL.

This sequence joins TRBV6-4 and TRBJ2-2, with TRBD1 as a possible D gene (5 bases). The CDR3 sequence is 15 residues long. Germline lookup yields CDR1 MRHNA and CDR2 SNTAGT. The V end lost 7 bases, the J end lost 7 bases, and 19 bases lay between the germline ends. CDR3 DNA: TGTGCCAGCAAGTCAGGGATCATGGCCAACGGGGAGCTGTTTTTT. It is translated as CASKSGIMANGELFF.

The V call is TRBV6-6, the J call TRBJ1-3, with unresolved D. Trimming took 7 bases from V and 0 from J, leaving 13 bases between them. CDR1 is MNHNY, CDR2 SVGAGI, per germline (reference sequence). The CDR3 has 15 residues. This CDR3 is CASTSRHGSGNTIYF. CDR3 nucleotides: TGTGCCAGCACAAGCAGGCACGGCTCTGGAAACACCATATATTTT.

This chain connects TRBV7-9 to TRBJ1-2, with D maybe TRBD1 (5 bases). The V end was cut by 4 bases, the J end by 8 bases, with 20 bases between. CDR1 is SEHNR, CDR2 FQNEAQ, per germline (reference sequence). The length of the CDR3 is 15 residues. CDR3 sequence reads: CASSSTNAGTGGYTF. CDR3 nucleotides: TGTGCCAGCAGCTCAACCAACGCGGGGACTGGCGGCTACACCTTC.

The CDR3 loop reads CASSPGVPQETQYF. The CDR3 DNA sequence: TGTGCCAGCTCACCCGGGGTGCCCCAAGAGACCCAGTACTTC. The genes are TRBV18 and TRBJ2-5, with a tentative D call TRBD2 (5 bases). The CDR3 sequence is 14 residues long. Trimming shortened V by 3 bases and J by 1 base, and 9 bases separated the two germline ends. CDR1 and CDR2 (germline): KGHSH, LQKENI.

Notes on this clone: Within the sample, other DNA sequences also encode this same CDR3. The chain has TRBV18 and TRBJ1-1; 8 nucleotides agree with TRBD1. CDR1 and CDR2 from the germline V gene are KGHSH and LQKENI. V lost 5 bases and J lost 1; bases outside the gene matches: 3. The CDR3 is 14 amino acids. Here the CDR3 reads CASSSDRANTEAFF. The CDR3 nucleotides read TGTGCCAGCTCATCGGACAGGGCGAACACTGAAGCTTTCTTT.

V gene TRBV7-8 combines with J gene TRBJ1-6; TRBD1 agrees at 7 bases. The CDR3 loop spans 15 amino acids. CDR1 and CDR2 (germline): SGHVS, FQNEAQ. V dropped 5 bases and J dropped 6; count of bases not matched to a gene: 7. The CDR3, as DNA: TGTGCCAGCAGCCCTCGAGGGGGCGTTAATTCACCCCTCCACTTT. Encoded protein: CASSPRGGVNSPLHF. Full variable domain (rest looked up from reference TRBV7-8 and TRBJ1-6): GAGVSQSPRYKVAKRGQDVALRCDPISGHVSLFWYQQALGQGPEFLTYFQNEAQLDKSGLPSDRFFAERPEGSVSTLKIQRTQQEDSAVYLCASSPRGGVNSPLHFGNGTRLTVT.

V and J are TRBV14 and TRBJ1-2; perhaps TRBD1 as D (6 bases). The length of the CDR3 is 15 residues. The V gene lost 0 bases and the J gene lost 4 bases, with 12 bases spanning the gap. CDR1 and CDR2 from the germline V gene are SGHDN and FVKESK. CDR3 coding DNA: TGTGCCAGCAGCCAAGATTCCAGGGGATTCTATGGCTACACCTTC. Translating gives CASSQDSRGFYGYTF.

The J gene is TRBJ2-7, the V gene TRBV11-2, with D perhaps TRBD2 (7 bases). This CDR3 contains 15 residues. In germline, CDR1 is SGHAT, CDR2 FQNNGV. The V gene lost 0 bases and the J gene lost 2 bases, with 11 bases spanning the gap. The CDR3 DNA reads TGTGCCAGCAGCTTAGAGCGGGGGCACACCTACGAGCAGTACTTC. Translating it yields CASSLERGHTYEQYF. Together with reference TRBV11-2 and TRBJ2-7, the CDR3 gives the full variable domain: EAGVAQSPRYKIIEKRQSVAFWCNPISGHATLYWYQQILGQGPKLLIQFQNNGVVDDSQLPKDRFSAERLKGVDSTLKIQPAKLEDSAVYLCASSLERGHTYEQYFGPGTRLTVT.

The chain combines TRBV6-5 with TRBJ2-7; 10 bases map to TRBD2. Germline trimming cut 1 base from V and 2 bases from J; bases unmatched to any gene: 2. Germline V gene sequence: CDR1 MNHEY, CDR2 SVGAGI. This CDR3 has 15 residues. The CDR3: CASSYLSGGAYEQYF. The DNA for the CDR3 is TGTGCCAGCAGTTACTTGAGCGGGGGGGCCTACGAGCAGTACTTC.

The V gene is TRBV6-9, the J gene TRBJ2-1, with D perhaps matching TRBD1 (6 bases). This CDR3 spans 15 amino acids. V lost 2 bases, J lost 6 bases, and 14 bases lay in between. Germline V gene lookup returns CDR1 MNHGY and CDR2 SVAAGI. For the CDR3, the DNA is TGTGCCAGCAGTTATCCCCTCGAGGACAGCAATGAGCAGTTCTTC. Translating it yields CASSYPLEDSNEQFF.

The V and J genes are TRBV6-5 and TRBJ1-2; D is unresolved. V dropped 6 bases and J dropped 7 bases, with 12 bases sitting between them. Germline loops: CDR1 MNHEY, CDR2 SVGAGI. The length of the CDR3 is 12 residues. The CDR3 reads CASSPISSGYTF. The CDR3 DNA is TGTGCCAGCAGCCCCATATCGAGTGGCTACACCTTC.

This chain joins TRBV7-2 and TRBJ2-7; a possible D gene is TRBD1 (6 bases). The length of the CDR3 is 15 residues. CDR1 is SGHTA, CDR2 FQGNSA, per germline. Trimming stripped 4 bases from V and 0 bases from J, with 13 bases between. The chain's CDR3 is CASSSTTGSSYEQYF. CDR3 DNA: TGTGCCAGCAGCTCCACGACAGGTTCCTCCTACGAGCAGTACTTC.

The chain has TRBV19 and TRBJ1-6; no firm D call. The V gene's germline CDR1 is LNHDA and CDR2 SQIVND (reference sequence). V lost 5 bases and J 10 bases, leaving 12 bases between the germline ends. This CDR3 is built from 13 residues. DNA of the CDR3: TGTGCCAGTAGTCCGGAACGAGGGTCACCCCTCCACTTT. Protein sequence: CASSPERGSPLHF.

Only one count was recorded for this clone. This rearrangement joins TRBV7-9 to TRBJ2-3; no clear D. The CDR3 contains 13 residues. Trimming pared 8 bases from V and 2 bases from J, leaving 11 bases between. Germline CDR1 reads SEHNR; CDR2 reads FQNEAQ (reference sequence). This CDR3 reads CASDTGDTDTQYF. The CDR3 DNA is TGTGCCAGCGACACCGGCGACACAGATACGCAGTATTTT. Supplemented by reference TRBV7-9 and TRBJ2-3, the full variable domain reads DTGVSQNPRHKITKRGQNVTFRCDPISEHNRLYWYRQTLGQGPEFLTYFQNEAQLEKSRLLSDRFSAERPKGSFSTLEIQRTEQGDSAMYLCASDTGDTDTQYFGPGTRLTVL.

Concerning this clone itself: The identical CDR3 is also encoded by other nucleotide sequences in the sample. This chain joins TRBV5-1 and TRBJ1-2; TRBD1 agrees at 12 bases. Unmatched junction bases numbered 5, after V lost 0 bases and J lost 8 bases. The CDR3 sequence is 15 residues long. Germline loops: CDR1 SGHRS, CDR2 YFSETQ. CDR3 sequence (DNA): TGCGCCAGCAGCTTGGAGGGACAGGGGGCAGGAGGCTACACCTTC. Translation gives CASSLEGQGAGGYTF.